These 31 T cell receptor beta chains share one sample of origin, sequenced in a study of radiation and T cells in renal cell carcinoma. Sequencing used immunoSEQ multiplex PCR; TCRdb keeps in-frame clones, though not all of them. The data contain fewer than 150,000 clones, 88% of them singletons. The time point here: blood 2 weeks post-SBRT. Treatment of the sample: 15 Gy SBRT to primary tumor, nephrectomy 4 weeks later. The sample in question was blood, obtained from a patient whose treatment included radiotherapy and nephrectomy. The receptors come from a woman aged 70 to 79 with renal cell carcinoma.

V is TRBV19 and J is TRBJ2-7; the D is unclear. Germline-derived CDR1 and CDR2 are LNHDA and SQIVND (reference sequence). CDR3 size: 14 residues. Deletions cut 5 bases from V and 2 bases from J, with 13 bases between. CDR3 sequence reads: CASSRAGQTYEQYF. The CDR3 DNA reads TGTGCCAGTAGTCGGGCAGGCCAGACCTACGAGCAGTACTTC.

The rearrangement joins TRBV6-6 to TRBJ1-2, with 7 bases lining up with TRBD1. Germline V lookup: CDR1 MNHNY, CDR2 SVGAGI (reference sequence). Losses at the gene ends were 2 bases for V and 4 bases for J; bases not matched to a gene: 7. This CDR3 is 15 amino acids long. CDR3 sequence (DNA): TGTGCCAGCAGTTACACAGCCGGGGACAGCTATGGCTACACCTTC. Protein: CASSYTAGDSYGYTF.

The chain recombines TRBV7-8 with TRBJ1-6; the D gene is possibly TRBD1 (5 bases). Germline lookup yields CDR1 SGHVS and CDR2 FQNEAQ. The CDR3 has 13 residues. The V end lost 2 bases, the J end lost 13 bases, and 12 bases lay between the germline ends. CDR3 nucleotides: TGTGCCAGCAGCTTACAGGGACGGATGCCCCTCCACTTT. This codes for CASSLQGRMPLHF.

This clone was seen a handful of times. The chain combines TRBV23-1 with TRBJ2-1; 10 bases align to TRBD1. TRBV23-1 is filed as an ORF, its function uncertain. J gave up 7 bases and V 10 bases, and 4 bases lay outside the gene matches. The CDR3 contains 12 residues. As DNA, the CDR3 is TGCGCCACTACGGGACAGGGGAATGAGCAGTTCTTC. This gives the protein CATTGQGNEQFF.

CDR3 loop: CATSAHGGFTDTQYF. For the CDR3, the DNA is TGTGCCACCAGCGCTCATGGAGGCTTCACAGATACGCAGTATTTT. The chain combines TRBV15 with TRBJ2-3; TRBD2 is a possible D gene (5 bases). The germline V gene encodes CDR1 LNHNV and CDR2 YYDKDF (reference sequence). V was trimmed by 5 bases and J by 2 bases, leaving 14 bases between them. The CDR3 runs to 15 residues.

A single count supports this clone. CDR3 nucleotide sequence: TGTGCCAGCGTCAGGGGCGGCTACGAGCAGTACTTC. Encoded protein: CASVRGGYEQYF. The chain is built from TRBV6-7 and TRBJ2-7; tentative D call: TRBD1 (6 bases). TRBV6-7 is known as an ORF, though its function is uncertain. V shed 8 bases and J shed 3 bases, with 11 bases lying between them. This CDR3 is built from 12 residues.

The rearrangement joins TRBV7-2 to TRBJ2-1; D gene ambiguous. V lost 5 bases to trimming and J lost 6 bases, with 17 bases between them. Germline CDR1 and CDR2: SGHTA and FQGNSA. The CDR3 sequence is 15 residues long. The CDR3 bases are TGTGCCAGCAGCCCCACCCTCGGGCCGTCCAATGAGCAGTTCTTC. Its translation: CASSPTLGPSNEQFF.

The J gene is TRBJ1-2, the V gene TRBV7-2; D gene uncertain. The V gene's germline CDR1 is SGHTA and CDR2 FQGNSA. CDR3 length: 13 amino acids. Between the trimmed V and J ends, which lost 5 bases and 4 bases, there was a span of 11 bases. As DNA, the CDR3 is TGTGCCAGCAGCCGCCTCGCAAGCTATGGCTACACCTTC. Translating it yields CASSRLASYGYTF.

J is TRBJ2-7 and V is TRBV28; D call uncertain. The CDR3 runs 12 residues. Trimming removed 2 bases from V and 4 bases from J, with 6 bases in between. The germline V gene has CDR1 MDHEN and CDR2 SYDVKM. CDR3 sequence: CASSLVHYEQYF. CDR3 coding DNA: TGTGCCAGCAGTTTAGTTCATTACGAGCAGTACTTC. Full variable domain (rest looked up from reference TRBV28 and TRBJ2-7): DVKVTQSSRYLVKRTGEKVFLECVQDMDHENMFWYRQDPGLGLRLIYFSYDVKMKEKGDIPEGYSVSREKKERFSLILESASTNQTSMYLCASSLVHYEQYFGPGTRLTVT.

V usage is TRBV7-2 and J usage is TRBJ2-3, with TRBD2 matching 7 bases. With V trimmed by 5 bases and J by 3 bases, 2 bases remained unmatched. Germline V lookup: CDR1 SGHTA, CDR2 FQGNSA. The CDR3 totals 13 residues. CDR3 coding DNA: TGTGCCAGCAGCCCCGGGGGGACAGATACGCAGTATTTT. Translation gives CASSPGGTDTQYF.

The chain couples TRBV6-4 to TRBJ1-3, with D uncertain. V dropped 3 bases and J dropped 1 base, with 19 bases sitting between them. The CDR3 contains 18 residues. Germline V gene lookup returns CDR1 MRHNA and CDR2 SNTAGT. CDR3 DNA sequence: TGTGCCAGCAGTGATCAGGTCTTCAGGAAACGATCTGGAAACACCATATATTTT. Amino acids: CASSDQVFRKRSGNTIYF.

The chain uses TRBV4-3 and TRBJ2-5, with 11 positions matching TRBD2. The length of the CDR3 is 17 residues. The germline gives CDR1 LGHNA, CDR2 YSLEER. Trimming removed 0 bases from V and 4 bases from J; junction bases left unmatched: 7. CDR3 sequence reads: CASSQDPSGGLLETQYF. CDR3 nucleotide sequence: TGCGCCAGCAGCCAAGATCCTAGCGGGGGGCTCTTAGAGACCCAGTACTTC.

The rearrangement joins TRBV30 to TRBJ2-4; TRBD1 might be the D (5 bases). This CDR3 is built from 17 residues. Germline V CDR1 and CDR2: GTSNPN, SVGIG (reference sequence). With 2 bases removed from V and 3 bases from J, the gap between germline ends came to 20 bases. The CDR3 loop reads CAWSPPQAGLGKNIQYF. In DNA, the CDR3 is TGTGCCTGGAGTCCCCCCCAGGCAGGGTTGGGCAAAAACATTCAGTACTTC.

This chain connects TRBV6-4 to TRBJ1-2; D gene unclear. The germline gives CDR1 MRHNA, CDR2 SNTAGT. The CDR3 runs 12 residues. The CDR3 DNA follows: TGTGAAACTACTCAGGAAAAATATGGCTACACCTTC. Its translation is CETTQEKYGYTF.

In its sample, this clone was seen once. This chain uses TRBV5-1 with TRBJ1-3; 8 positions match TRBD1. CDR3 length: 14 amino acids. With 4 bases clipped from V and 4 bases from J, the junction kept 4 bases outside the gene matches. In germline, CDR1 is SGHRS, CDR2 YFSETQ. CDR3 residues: CASSKTGEGNTIYF. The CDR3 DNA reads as TGCGCCAGCAGCAAGACAGGGGAAGGAAACACCATATATTTT.

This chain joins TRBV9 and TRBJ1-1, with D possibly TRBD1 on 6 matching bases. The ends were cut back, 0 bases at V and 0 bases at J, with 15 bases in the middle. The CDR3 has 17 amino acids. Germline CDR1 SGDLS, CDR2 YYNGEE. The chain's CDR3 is CASSVAADSLMNTEAFF. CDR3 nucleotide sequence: TGTGCCAGCAGCGTAGCCGCGGACAGCCTCATGAACACTGAAGCTTTCTTT.

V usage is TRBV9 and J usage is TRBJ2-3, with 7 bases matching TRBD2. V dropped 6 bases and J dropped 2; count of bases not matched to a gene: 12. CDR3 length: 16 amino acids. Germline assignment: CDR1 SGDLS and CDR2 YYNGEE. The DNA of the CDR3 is TGTGCCAGCACCCATCAGTCGGGGGGTCCCACAGATACGCAGTATTTT. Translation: CASTHQSGGPTDTQYF.

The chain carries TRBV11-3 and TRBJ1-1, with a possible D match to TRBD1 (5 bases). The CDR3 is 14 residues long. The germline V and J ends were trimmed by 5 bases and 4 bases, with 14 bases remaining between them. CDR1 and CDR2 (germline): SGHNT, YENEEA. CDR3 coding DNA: TGTGCCAGCAGCCCCCAGGGTGGTACCACTGAAGCTTTCTTT. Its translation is CASSPQGGTTEAFF.

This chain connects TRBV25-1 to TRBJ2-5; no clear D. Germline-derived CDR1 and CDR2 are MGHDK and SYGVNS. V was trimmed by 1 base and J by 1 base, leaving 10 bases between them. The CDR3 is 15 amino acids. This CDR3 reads CASSEFSRFQETQYF. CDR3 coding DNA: TGTGCCAGCAGTGAATTCTCGCGGTTCCAAGAGACCCAGTACTTC.

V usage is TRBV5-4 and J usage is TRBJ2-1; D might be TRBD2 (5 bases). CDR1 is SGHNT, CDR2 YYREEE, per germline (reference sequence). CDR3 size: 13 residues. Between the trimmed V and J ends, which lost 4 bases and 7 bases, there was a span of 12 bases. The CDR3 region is CASSVTRFNEQFF. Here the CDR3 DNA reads TGTGCCAGCAGCGTTACTAGATTTAATGAGCAGTTCTTC.

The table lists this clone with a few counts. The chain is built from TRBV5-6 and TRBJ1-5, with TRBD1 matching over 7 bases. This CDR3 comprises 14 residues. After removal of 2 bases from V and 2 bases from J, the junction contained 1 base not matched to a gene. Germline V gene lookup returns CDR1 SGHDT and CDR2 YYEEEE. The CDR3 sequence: CASSFGTGNQPQHF. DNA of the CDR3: TGTGCCAGCAGCTTCGGGACAGGCAATCAGCCCCAGCATTTT.

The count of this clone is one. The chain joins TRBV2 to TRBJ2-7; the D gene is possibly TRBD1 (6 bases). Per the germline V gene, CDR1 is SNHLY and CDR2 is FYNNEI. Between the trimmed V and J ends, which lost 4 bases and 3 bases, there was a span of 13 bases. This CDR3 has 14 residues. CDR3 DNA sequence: TGTGCCAGCAGTGTGAACAGGGAAAGCTACGAGCAGTACTTC. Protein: CASSVNRESYEQYF.

The CDR3 here is CSARQNYGYTF. The DNA of the CDR3 is TGCAGTGCTCGACAGAACTATGGCTACACCTTC. V and J are TRBV20-1 and TRBJ1-2, with a weak D call TRBD1 (5 bases). Germline-derived CDR1 and CDR2 are DFQATT and SNEGSKA (reference sequence). CDR3 length equals 11 residues. Trimming pared 5 bases from V and 2 bases from J, leaving 6 bases between.

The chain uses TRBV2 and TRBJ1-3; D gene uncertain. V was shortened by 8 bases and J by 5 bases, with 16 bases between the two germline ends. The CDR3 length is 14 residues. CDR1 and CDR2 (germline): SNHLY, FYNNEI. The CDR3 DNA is TGTGCCAGCCGAAGCAGCTCCAGGCGAAACACCATATATTTT. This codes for CASRSSSRRNTIYF. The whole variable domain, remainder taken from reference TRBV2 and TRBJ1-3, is EPEVTQTPSHQVTQMGQEVILRCVPISNHLYFYWYRQILGQKVEFLVSFYNNEISEKSEIFDDQFSVERPDGSNFTLKIRSTKLEDSAMYFCASRSSSRRNTIYFGEGSWLTVV.

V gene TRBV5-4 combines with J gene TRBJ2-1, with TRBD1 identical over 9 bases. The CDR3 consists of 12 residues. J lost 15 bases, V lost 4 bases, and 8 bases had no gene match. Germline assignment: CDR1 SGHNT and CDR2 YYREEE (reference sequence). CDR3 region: CASSQLQGAGFF. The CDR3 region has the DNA TGTGCCAGCAGCCAGTTACAGGGGGCGGGGTTCTTC.

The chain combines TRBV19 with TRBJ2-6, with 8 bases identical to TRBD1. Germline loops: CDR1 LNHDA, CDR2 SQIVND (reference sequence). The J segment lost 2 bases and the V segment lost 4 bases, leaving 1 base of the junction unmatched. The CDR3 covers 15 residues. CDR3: CASSKDRAGANVLTF. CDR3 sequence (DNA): TGTGCCAGTAGTAAGGACAGGGCTGGGGCCAACGTCCTGACTTTC.

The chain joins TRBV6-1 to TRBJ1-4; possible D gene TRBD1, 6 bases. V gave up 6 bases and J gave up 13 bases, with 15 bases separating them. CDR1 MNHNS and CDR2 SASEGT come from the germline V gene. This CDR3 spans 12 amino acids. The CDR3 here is CASRLNRAGLFF. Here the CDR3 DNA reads TGTGCCAGCAGGCTAAACAGGGCCGGACTGTTTTTT.

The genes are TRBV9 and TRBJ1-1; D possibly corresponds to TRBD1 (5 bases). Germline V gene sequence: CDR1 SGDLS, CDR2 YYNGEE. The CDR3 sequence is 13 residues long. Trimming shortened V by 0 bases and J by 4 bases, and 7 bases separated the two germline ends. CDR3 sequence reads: CASSVEQGTEAFF. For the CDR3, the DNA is TGTGCCAGCAGCGTAGAGCAGGGCACTGAAGCTTTCTTT. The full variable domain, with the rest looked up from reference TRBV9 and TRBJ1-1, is DSGVTQTPKHLITATGQRVTLRCSPRSGDLSVYWYQQSLDQGLQFLIQYYNGEERAKGNILERFSAQQFPDLHSELNLSSLELGDSALYFCASSVEQGTEAFFGQGTRLTVV.

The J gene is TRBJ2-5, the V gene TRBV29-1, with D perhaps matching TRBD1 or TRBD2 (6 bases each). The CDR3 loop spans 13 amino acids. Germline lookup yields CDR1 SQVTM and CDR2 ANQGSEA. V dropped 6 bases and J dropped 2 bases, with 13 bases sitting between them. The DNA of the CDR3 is TGCAGCGTCTCCAGAGGGGGGCAAGAGACCCAGTACTTC. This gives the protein CSVSRGGQETQYF.

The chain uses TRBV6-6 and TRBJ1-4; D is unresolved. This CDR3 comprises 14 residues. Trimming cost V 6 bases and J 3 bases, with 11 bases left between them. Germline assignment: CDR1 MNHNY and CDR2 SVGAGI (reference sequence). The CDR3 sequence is CASRPGWANEKLFF. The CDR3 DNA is TGTGCCAGCAGACCCGGGTGGGCTAATGAAAAACTGTTTTTT.

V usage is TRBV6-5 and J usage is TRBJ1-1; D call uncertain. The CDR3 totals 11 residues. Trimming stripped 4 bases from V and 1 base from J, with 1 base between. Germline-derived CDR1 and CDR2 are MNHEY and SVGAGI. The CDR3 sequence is CASSSNTEAFF. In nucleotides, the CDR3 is TGTGCCAGCAGTTCGAACACTGAAGCTTTCTTT.